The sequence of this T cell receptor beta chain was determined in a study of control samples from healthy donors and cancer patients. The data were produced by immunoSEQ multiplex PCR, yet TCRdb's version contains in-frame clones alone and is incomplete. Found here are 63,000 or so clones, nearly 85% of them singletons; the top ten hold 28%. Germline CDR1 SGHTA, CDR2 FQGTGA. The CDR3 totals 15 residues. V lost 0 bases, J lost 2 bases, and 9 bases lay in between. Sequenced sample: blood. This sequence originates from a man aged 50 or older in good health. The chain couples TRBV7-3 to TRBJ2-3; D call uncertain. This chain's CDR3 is CASSLTGSHTDTQYF. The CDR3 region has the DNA TGTGCCAGCAGCTTAACTGGGTCTCACACAGATACGCAGTATTTT.